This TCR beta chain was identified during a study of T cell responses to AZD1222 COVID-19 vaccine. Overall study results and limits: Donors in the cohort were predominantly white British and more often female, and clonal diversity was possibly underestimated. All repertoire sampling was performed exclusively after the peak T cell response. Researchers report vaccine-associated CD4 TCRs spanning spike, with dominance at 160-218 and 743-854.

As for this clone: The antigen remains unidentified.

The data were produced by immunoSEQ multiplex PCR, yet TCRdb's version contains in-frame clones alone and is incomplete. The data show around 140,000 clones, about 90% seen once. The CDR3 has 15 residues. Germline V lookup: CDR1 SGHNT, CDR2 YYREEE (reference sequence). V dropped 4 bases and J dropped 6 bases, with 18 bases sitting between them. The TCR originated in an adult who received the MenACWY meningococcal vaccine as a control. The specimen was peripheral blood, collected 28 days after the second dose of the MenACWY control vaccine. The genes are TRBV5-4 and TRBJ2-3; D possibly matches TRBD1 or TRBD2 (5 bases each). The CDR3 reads CASSRWDGQGDTQYF. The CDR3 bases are TGTGCCAGCAGCCGGTGGGACGGGCAGGGCGATACGCAGTATTTT.